This TCR beta chain was retrieved from a study of T cells in Graves' hyperthyroidism and ophthalmopathy. Study-wide findings and caveats: Prediction of ophthalmopathy progression came a median 6.5 months pre-onset. Ophthalmopathy and stable hyperthyroidism were told apart by a 13 V-J model.

The V end lost 0 bases, the J end lost 3 bases, and 7 bases lay between the germline ends. Germline assignment: CDR1 MNHEY and CDR2 SMNVEV (reference sequence). The length of the CDR3 is 14 residues. This clonotype was counted only a few times. The antigen remains unidentified. Researchers barred patients who had uncontrolled infection, other autoimmune disease, pregnancy or lactation. From more than 9.5 ml of fresh peripheral blood, PBMCs were isolated. Amplification targeted TCR beta CDR3 regions from RNA transcripts. HTBI primers were the set used in a first-round RT-PCR of the TCR CDR3. TCRdb itself ran the multiplex PCR reads through MiXCR, one entry per CDR3 protein. The data show a few hundred thousand distinct CDR3 sequences, approximately 13% seen once.

This clonotype was sampled from a man aged 25-45 years with Graves' hyperthyroidism that later progressed to Graves' ophthalmopathy. The chain couples TRBV27 to TRBJ2-3; maybe TRBD2 (5 bases). Sequencing was carried out using blood. The CDR3 DNA is TGTGCCAGCAGTTTATCGGAGGTAACAGATACGCAGTATTTT. Translated, it gives CASSLSEVTDTQYF.